The TCR beta chain described here comes from a study of CXCR3-negative and CXCR3-positive naive CD8 T cells. Whole-study findings and limits: Naive CXCR3-positive and CXCR3-negative cells shared TRBV-TRBJ usage; memory cells diverged. Memory CD8+ cells showed much lower diversity, while both naive subsets displayed comparably high diversity. Post-cryopreservation CXCR3 expression was partly diminished, and the bulk of assays employed fresh PBMCs.

UMI-labeled 5' RACE yielded the TRB cDNA libraries. TCRdb re-called the 5' RACE reads and gives one entry per CDR3 protein, without DNA. Recorded for this sample: over 100,000 distinct CDR3 sequences. A CD45RO-CCR7+CD27+CD95- phenotype identified naive CD8+ T cells. Points on this clonotype: What it binds is unknown.

The receptor was derived from a human donor in good health. Some clones in this sample may be carry-over from other donors' samples. Sequencing was done on a sample of naive CXCR3- CD8+ T cells from blood. The subset: CD45RO-CCR7+CD27+CD95- naive CD8+ T cells lacking CXCR3 (TNR3-).

CDR3 amino acids: CASSPDRAEAFF. The chain has TRBV12-3 or TRBV12-4 and TRBJ1-1; TCRdb's D call of TRBD1 is untestable without DNA. CDR3 length equals 12 residues.